This T cell receptor beta chain was obtained from a study of blood T cell repertoires in COVID-19. This table comes from immunoSEQ multiplex PCR, and its TCRdb copy is limited to in-frame clones, with some not included. The repertoire has some 270,000 clones, approximately 90% of them found once; the top ten carry approximately 3%. Contact with a PCR-confirmed or clinician-diagnosed COVID-19 case occurred within 2 weeks of entry. Trimming shortened V by 3 bases and J by 2 bases, and 10 bases separated the two germline ends. This CDR3 is 14 amino acids long. Germline values: CDR1 SQVTM, CDR2 ANQGSEA. J is TRBJ2-2 and V is TRBV29-1, with a tentative D call TRBD1 (5 bases). The origin of this receptor is a man in his forties who had been exposed to COVID-19. The sample was PBMCs or T cells enriched from blood (not recorded which). CDR3 bases: TGCAGCGTTGAGGGGCAGGGAAACACCGGGGAGCTGTTTTTT. Translation: CSVEGQGNTGELFF.